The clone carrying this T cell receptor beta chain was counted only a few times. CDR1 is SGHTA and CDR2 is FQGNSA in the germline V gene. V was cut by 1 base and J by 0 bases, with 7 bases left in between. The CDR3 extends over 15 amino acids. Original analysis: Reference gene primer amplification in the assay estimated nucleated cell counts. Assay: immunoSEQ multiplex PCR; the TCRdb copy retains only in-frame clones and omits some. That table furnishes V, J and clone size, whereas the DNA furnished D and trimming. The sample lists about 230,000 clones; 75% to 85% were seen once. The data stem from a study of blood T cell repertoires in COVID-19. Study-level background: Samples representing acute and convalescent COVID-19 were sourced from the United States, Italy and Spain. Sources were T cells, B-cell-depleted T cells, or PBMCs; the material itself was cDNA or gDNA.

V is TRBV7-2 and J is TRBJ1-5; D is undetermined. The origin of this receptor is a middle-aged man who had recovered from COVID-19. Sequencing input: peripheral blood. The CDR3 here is CASSLDSFSNQPQHF. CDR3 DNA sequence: TGTGCCAGCAGCTTAGACTCCTTTAGCAATCAGCCCCAGCATTTT.